Each of the 18 T cell receptor beta chains below was sequenced from the same sample in a study of shared clonotypes between healthy human individuals. Clones were read by immunoSEQ multiplex PCR, and TCRdb kept only the in-frame ones, dropping some. Of about 92,000 clones detected, over 40% appear once; the ten largest clones hold about 14%. Sequenced material: PBMCs. These TCRs come from a woman between 35 and 50 years old in good health. Some clones in this sample may be carry-over from other donors' samples.

This chain connects TRBV14 to TRBJ2-2; 11 bases fit TRBD2. After removal of 0 bases from V and 8 bases from J, the junction contained 2 bases not matched to a gene. The germline gives CDR1 SGHDN, CDR2 FVKESK. The CDR3 loop spans 15 amino acids. The CDR3 spells CASSQELAGAGELFF. CDR3 in DNA: TGTGCCAGCAGCCAAGAACTAGCGGGAGCTGGGGAGCTGTTTTTT.

This clone occurred many times. The same CDR3 is also encoded by other DNA sequences in this sample. This chain joins TRBV28 and TRBJ1-3; tentatively, D is TRBD1 (6 bases). Germline CDR1 MDHEN, CDR2 SYDVKM. The ends were cut back, 7 bases at V and 4 bases at J, with 17 bases in the middle. The CDR3 has 15 residues. CDR3 region: CASNPGDTKGNTIYF. The DNA of the CDR3 is TGTGCCAGCAACCCGGGGGACACCAAAGGAAACACCATATATTTT.

The chain joins TRBV29-1 to TRBJ1-2; perhaps TRBD1 as D (5 bases). This CDR3 has 13 residues. The V and J ends lost 5 bases and 1 base respectively, with 11 bases between them. Germline V CDR1 and CDR2: SQVTM, ANQGSEA. CDR3 sequence reads: CSVFDSDNYGYTF. The CDR3 DNA sequence: TGCAGCGTTTTCGACAGTGATAACTATGGCTACACCTTC.

This clone has at least ten counts. The chain combines TRBV5-6 with TRBJ2-1; 10 positions agree with TRBD2. J gave up 3 bases and V 0 bases, and 9 bases lay outside the gene matches. The length of the CDR3 is 18 residues. CDR1 SGHDT and CDR2 YYEEEE come from the germline V gene. The CDR3: CASSLAGASGSLYNEQFF. In DNA, the CDR3 is TGTGCCAGCAGCTTGGCCGGGGCTAGCGGGAGCCTCTACAATGAGCAGTTCTTC. The complete variable domain, with remaining parts taken from reference TRBV5-6 and TRBJ2-1, reads DAGVTQSPTHLIKTRGQQVTLRCSPKSGHDTVSWYQQALGQGPQFIFQYYEEEERQRGNFPDRFSGHQFPNYSSELNVNALLLGDSALYLCASSLAGASGSLYNEQFFGPGTRLTVL.

This sequence joins TRBV29-1 and TRBJ2-3, with 8 bases aligning to TRBD2. Germline trimming cut 7 bases from V and 2 bases from J; bases unmatched to any gene: 8. The CDR3 is made up of 14 amino acids. From germline, CDR1 is SQVTM and CDR2 ANQGSEA. CDR3 region: CSGGAGGLTDTQYF. In nucleotides, the CDR3 is TGCAGCGGAGGGGCGGGAGGACTCACAGATACGCAGTATTTT.

The V call is TRBV14, the J call TRBJ2-3; D is unresolved. Germline values: CDR1 SGHDN, CDR2 FVKESK. This CDR3 contains 15 residues. V shed 0 bases and J shed 0 bases, with 7 bases lying between them. This CDR3 is CASSQDITSTDTQYF. CDR3 DNA: TGTGCCAGCAGCCAAGATATAACTAGCACAGATACGCAGTATTTT.

This clone was seen more than once but under ten times. CDR3 sequence: CSVAAGGRDGYTF. In nucleotides, the CDR3 is TGCAGCGTTGCCGCAGGGGGGCGAGATGGCTACACCTTC. The J gene is TRBJ1-2, the V gene TRBV29-1, with 7 bases aligning to TRBD1. Looked up from germline, CDR1 is SQVTM and CDR2 is ANQGSEA. J gave up 6 bases and V 4 bases, and 8 bases lay outside the gene matches. The CDR3 consists of 13 residues.

This clone was seen more than once but under ten times. This chain uses TRBV29-1 with TRBJ2-5, with TRBD2 matching over 9 bases. This CDR3 comprises 12 residues. The trim removed 7 bases at V and 3 bases at J, leaving 3 bases unmatched. Germline assignment: CDR1 SQVTM and CDR2 ANQGSEA. The CDR3 nucleotides read TGCAGCGCTAGACTAGCGGAAGAGACCCAGTACTTC. Translating it yields CSARLAEETQYF.

This rearrangement joins TRBV28 to TRBJ1-2, with no clear D. CDR3 size: 13 residues. Germline-derived CDR1 and CDR2 are MDHEN and SYDVKM. The V end lost 3 bases, the J end lost 4 bases, and 9 bases lay between the germline ends. The CDR3 DNA sequence: TGTGCCAGCAGTTTGGCGGCAGCCTATGGCTACACCTTC. Protein product: CASSLAAAYGYTF.

This chain joins TRBV4-1 and TRBJ1-2, with no clear D. V was clipped by 1 base and J by 4 bases, with 13 bases between them. Germline CDR1 MGHRA, CDR2 YSYEKL. CDR3 length: 15 amino acids. For the CDR3, the DNA is TGCGCCAGCAGCCAAGCCCGAATAATGGGCTATGGCTACACCTTC. This gives the protein CASSQARIMGYGYTF.

This chain links TRBV2 with TRBJ1-2; the match to TRBD1 covers 8 bases. The CDR3 covers 14 residues. Germline lookup yields CDR1 SNHLY and CDR2 FYNNEI. V was clipped by 4 bases and J by 4 bases; unmatched bases: 5. The CDR3 protein is CASSGLTGVYGYTF. CDR3 DNA sequence: TGTGCCAGCAGTGGGCTGACAGGGGTCTATGGCTACACCTTC.

The table lists this clone with a few counts. This chain connects TRBV29-1 to TRBJ2-1; 7 bases line up with TRBD2. The CDR3 length is 13 residues. V trimming: 2 bases; J trimming: 7 bases; junction bases outside the gene matches: 5. Germline assignment: CDR1 SQVTM and CDR2 ANQGSEA. The CDR3: CSVEWTRGNEQFF. In nucleotides, the CDR3 is TGCAGCGTTGAATGGACTAGAGGTAATGAGCAGTTCTTC.

The table lists this clone with many counts. The chain joins TRBV28 to TRBJ2-2, with D possibly TRBD1 on 5 matching bases. The CDR3 extends over 13 amino acids. Trimming removed 10 bases from V and 3 bases from J, with 12 bases in between. Per the germline V gene, CDR1 is MDHEN and CDR2 is SYDVKM. As DNA, the CDR3 is TGTGCCAACCTCGACAGTGACACCGGGGAGCTGTTTTTT. Translating gives CANLDSDTGELFF.

Comment on this clone: This likely traces to a read error, being one base from a far larger clone. This chain connects TRBV5-8 to TRBJ1-5, with 7 bases fitting TRBD1. Per the germline V gene, CDR1 is SGHTS and CDR2 is YDEGEE. V was clipped by 4 bases and J by 5 bases; unmatched bases: 9. CDR3 size: 15 residues. The CDR3 DNA reads as TGTGCCAGCAGCCAAGATGAGGGGGCTCATCAGCCCCAGCATTTT. Amino acids: CASSQDEGAHQPQHF.

This clone was seen at least ten times. This chain joins TRBV7-7 and TRBJ2-5; possibly TRBD2 for D (6 bases). V dropped 5 bases and J dropped 1 base, with 8 bases sitting between them. The CDR3 is 13 residues long. Germline V lookup: CDR1 SSHAT, CDR2 FNYEAQ (reference sequence). The CDR3 here is CASSRDFQETQYF. CDR3 bases: TGTGCCAGCAGCCGGGACTTCCAAGAGACCCAGTACTTC.

This chain uses TRBV7-2 with TRBJ2-7; D tentatively reads TRBD1 or TRBD2 (5 bases each). The CDR3 extends over 18 amino acids. V was shortened by 5 bases and J by 0 bases, with 23 bases between the two germline ends. CDR1 is SGHTA and CDR2 is FQGNSA in the germline V gene. CDR3 residues: CASSQGPPGTSISYEQYF. The DNA for the CDR3 is TGTGCCAGCAGCCAAGGTCCCCCCGGGACCTCGATCTCCTACGAGCAGTACTTC.

There are many counts of this clone. The gene calls are TRBV7-6 and TRBJ2-3, with D possibly TRBD2 on 6 matching bases. The germline V gene has CDR1 SGHVS and CDR2 FNYEAQ. The V gene lost 1 base and the J gene lost 3 bases, with 11 bases spanning the gap. The length of the CDR3 is 15 residues. In nucleotides, the CDR3 is TGTGCCAGCAGCTTAGGGCAGGGAGGAACAGATACGCAGTATTTT. This encodes CASSLGQGGTDTQYF.

The gene calls are TRBV2 and TRBJ1-5, with 8 bases fitting TRBD1. CDR3 length: 15 residues. The germline V gene has CDR1 SNHLY and CDR2 FYNNEI. V lost 5 bases and J lost 11; bases outside the gene matches: 14. CDR3 residues: CASSPDRGRNRAQHF. CDR3 nucleotide sequence: TGTGCCAGCAGTCCAGACAGGGGACGAAATAGGGCCCAGCATTTT.